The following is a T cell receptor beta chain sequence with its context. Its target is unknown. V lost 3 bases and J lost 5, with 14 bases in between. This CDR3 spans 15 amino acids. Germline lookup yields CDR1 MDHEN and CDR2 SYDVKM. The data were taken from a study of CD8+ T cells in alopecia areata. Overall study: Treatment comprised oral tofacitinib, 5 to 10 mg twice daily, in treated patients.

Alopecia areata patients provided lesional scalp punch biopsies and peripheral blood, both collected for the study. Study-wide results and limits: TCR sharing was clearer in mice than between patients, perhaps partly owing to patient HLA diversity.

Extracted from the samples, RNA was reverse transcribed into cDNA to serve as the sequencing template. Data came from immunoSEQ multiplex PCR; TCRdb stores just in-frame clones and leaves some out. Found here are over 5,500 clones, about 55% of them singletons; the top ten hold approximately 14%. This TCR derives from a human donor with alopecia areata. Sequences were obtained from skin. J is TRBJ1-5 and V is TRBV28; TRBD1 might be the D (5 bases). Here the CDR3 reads CASSLFSGQHQPQHF. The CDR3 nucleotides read TGTGCCAGCAGTTTGTTTTCAGGGCAGCATCAGCCCCAGCATTTT.